This passage covers 2 T cell receptor beta chains from one sample sequenced in a study of shared T cell receptors in the human thymus. The repertoire was sequenced with immunoSEQ multiplex PCR; TCRdb's copy has only in-frame clones and lacks some. The sample shows about 660,000 clones, roughly 90% of them seen only once. Separately, the same data were catalogued under a study of human thymus T cells.

Sequenced input: thymocytes. The source is a boy under three years old with a congenital heart defect.

Remarks on this clone: One end of the junction fails to match germline, which may point to a read error. V is TRBV7-7 and J is TRBJ2-5, with TRBD1 matching over 7 bases. CDR3 length equals 18 residues. CDR1 and CDR2 (germline): SSHAT, FNYEAQ (reference sequence). CDR3 residues: CASSLKPPLQGPQETQYF. DNA of the CDR3: TGTGCTAGCAGCTTAAAGCCCCCCTTACAGGGGCCCCAAGAGACCCAGTACTTC.

J is TRBJ2-2 and V is TRBV9; 10 nucleotides align to TRBD2. The CDR3 covers 18 residues. Trimming took 4 bases from V and 6 from J; bases not matched to a gene: 15. Germline V lookup: CDR1 SGDLS, CDR2 YYNGEE. The CDR3 DNA sequence: TGTGCCAGCAGCCCGAAGACTAGCGGGTTCAAATGGGCCGGGGAGCTGTTTTTT. This codes for CASSPKTSGFKWAGELFF.